One T cell receptor (beta chain) is described in this entry. Sequencing was performed with immunoSEQ multiplex PCR; in TCRdb, only in-frame clones are kept and a portion is missing. The sample consists of about 110,000 clones, approximately 93% of them appearing once. The data belong to a study of control samples from healthy donors and cancer patients. Germline CDR1 is MNHEY and CDR2 is SVGEGT. This CDR3 is built from 11 residues. V lost 4 bases to trimming and J lost 7 bases, with 4 bases between them. The sequence derives from a woman aged 18-35 years in good health. The rearrangement joins TRBV6-2 or TRBV6-3 to TRBJ2-2; D not certain. Sequencing was done on a sample of blood. This CDR3 is CASSWGGELFF. The CDR3 DNA is TGTGCCAGCAGTTGGGGCGGGGAGCTGTTTTTT.